This T cell receptor (beta chain) was identified in a study of CD8+CD57+ T cells in acquired aplastic anemia. Study observations and caveats: Between the patient and control groups, CD8+ Simpson's diversity did not differ significantly. Shared by patients and controls, 25 to 30 CD8+ CDR3s were abundant in patients.

V was pared by 1 base and J by 5 bases, with 14 bases between. Germline CDR1 and CDR2: SEHNR and FQNEAQ (reference sequence). The CDR3 contains 15 residues. This clonotype was seen a single time. Its cognate antigen is unknown. Patients included in sequencing had previously demonstrated CD8+CD57+ cell expansion by flow cytometry. At blood sampling, none of the patients had yet received therapy. The template used for profiling TCR beta VDJ and CDR3 was genomic DNA. MiXCR was run by TCRdb on the reads, yielding one entry per CDR3 protein. The sample records about 160,000 distinct CDR3 sequences, less than 50% being singletons.

Material: sorted CD4+, CD8+, or CD8+CD57+ T cells (not recorded which) from PBMCs. This chain links TRBV7-9 with TRBJ2-5; D is possibly TRBD1 (5 bases). The origin of this receptor is a human donor with aplastic anemia. The CDR3: CASSLGTGRTETQYF. As DNA, the CDR3 is TGTGCCAGCAGCTTAGGAACAGGCCGCACGGAGACCCAGTACTTC.